Below, 17 T cell receptor beta chains from the same sample are listed, as sequenced in a study of blood T cells in healthy people across ages. It was with a sample-barcoded 5' primer and a J-beta primer mix that a second PCR of about 6 to 12 cycles was run. TCRdb analysed the 5' RACE reads with MiXCR anew, one entry per CDR3 protein. The repertoire holds 700,000 or so distinct CDR3 sequences, with around a fifth as singletons. The specimen was blood. The origin of the receptors is a man in his 70s in good health.

V gene TRBV7-9 combines with J gene TRBJ2-5; D not resolved. The germline CDR1 and CDR2 sequences are SEHNR and FQNEAQ (reference sequence). Trimming stripped 6 bases from V and 5 bases from J, with 7 bases between. The CDR3 is 11 residues long. The chain's CDR3 is CASSRAETQYF. CDR3 nucleotide sequence: TGTGCCAGCAGTCGGGCGGAGACCCAGTACTTC.

This clonotype was observed a few times. The chain employs TRBV24-1 and TRBJ2-3; 7 bases line up with TRBD1. This CDR3 is 14 amino acids long. With 4 bases clipped from V and 1 base from J, the junction kept 1 base outside the gene matches. In germline, CDR1 is KGHDR, CDR2 SFDVKD. CDR3 DNA sequence: TGTGCCACCAGTGAGGGGACAGGCACAGATACGCAGTATTTT. Amino acid sequence: CATSEGTGTDTQYF.

About this clonotype: A much more abundant neighbour one base away suggests this may be a read error. The genes are TRBV7-2 and TRBJ2-1; 9 bases are a match to TRBD1. The CDR3 sequence is 15 residues long. Germline lookup yields CDR1 SGHTA and CDR2 FQGNSA. The CDR3 sequence: CASSSTGTGKGEHFF. DNA of the CDR3: TGTGCCAGCAGCTCGACAGGGACAGGGAAGGGTGAGCACTTCTTC. The complete variable domain, with remaining parts taken from reference TRBV7-2 and TRBJ2-1, reads GAGVSQSPSNKVTEKGKDVELRCDPISGHTALYWYRQSLGQGLEFLIYFQGNSAPDKSGLPSDRFSAERTGGSVSTLTIQRTQQEDSAVYLCASSSTGTGKGEHFFGPGTRLTVL.

This clonotype was seen a few times. The chain recombines TRBV29-1 with TRBJ2-1, with D tentatively TRBD2 (5 bases). The CDR3 runs to 12 residues. Trimming pared 8 bases from V and 9 bases from J, leaving 17 bases between. CDR1 is SQVTM, CDR2 ANQGSEA, per germline. CDR3 protein: CSTWETRIEQFF. CDR3 coding DNA: TGCAGCACCTGGGAGACCCGCATTGAGCAGTTCTTC.

This clonotype was observed a few times. This chain links TRBV7-2 with TRBJ1-5; D gene unclear. The CDR3 consists of 15 residues. The ends were cut back, 0 bases at V and 2 bases at J, with 8 bases in the middle. Germline lookup yields CDR1 SGHTA and CDR2 FQGNSA. The DNA for the CDR3 is TGTGCCAGCAGCTTAGCGTCCGGGGGCAATCAGCCCCAGCATTTT. It encodes CASSLASGGNQPQHF.

This sequence joins TRBV6-2 or TRBV6-3 and TRBJ1-6, with 8 positions matching TRBD1. The J segment lost 5 bases and the V segment lost 2 bases, leaving 2 bases of the junction unmatched. The CDR3 runs 15 residues. Germline CDR1 MNHEY, CDR2 SVGEGT. CDR3 residues: CASSYRDRNNSPLHF. The DNA for the CDR3 is TGTGCCAGCAGTTACCGGGACAGGAATAATTCACCCCTCCACTTT.

This clonotype appeared a few times. CDR3 protein: CASSFSRGYYEQYF. In DNA, the CDR3 is TGTGCCAGCAGTTTTTCCAGGGGGTACTACGAGCAGTACTTC. The chain couples TRBV28 to TRBJ2-7; 7 nucleotides align to TRBD1. The trim removed 3 bases at V and 3 bases at J, leaving 5 bases unmatched. Germline V lookup: CDR1 MDHEN, CDR2 SYDVKM. The CDR3 has 14 residues.

In this sample, this clonotype turned up a few times. The chain recombines TRBV18 with TRBJ2-7; D is perhaps TRBD1 (5 bases). The CDR3 has 12 residues. Per the germline V gene, CDR1 is KGHSH and CDR2 is LQKENI. Trimming removed 3 bases from V and 6 bases from J, with 9 bases in between. CDR3: CASSPGQSEQYF. The CDR3 DNA reads as TGTGCCAGCTCACCGGGGCAGAGCGAGCAGTACTTC.

The chain links TRBV20-1 to TRBJ1-5; D perhaps matches TRBD1 (5 bases). Trimming stripped 0 bases from V and 1 base from J, with 7 bases between. From germline, CDR1 is DFQATT and CDR2 SNEGSKA (reference sequence). The CDR3 length is 14 residues. DNA for the CDR3: TGCAGTGCTAGAGAAGGGGTCAGCAATCAGCCCCAGCATTTT. Encoded protein: CSAREGVSNQPQHF.

The V gene is TRBV18, the J gene TRBJ2-5; D ambiguous. V was trimmed by 5 bases and J by 2 bases, leaving 6 bases between them. This CDR3 contains 12 residues. Looked up from germline, CDR1 is KGHSH and CDR2 is LQKENI. CDR3 residues: CASSGPQETQYF. CDR3 nucleotide sequence: TGTGCCAGCTCAGGTCCTCAAGAGACCCAGTACTTC.

The V and J genes are TRBV12-3 or TRBV12-4 and TRBJ1-1; weak D call: TRBD1 (5 bases). The CDR3 spans 13 residues. V shed 1 base and J shed 7 bases, with 10 bases lying between them. The CDR3 loop reads CASSLEHQGEAFF. Written as DNA, the CDR3 is TGTGCCAGCAGTTTAGAGCATCAGGGTGAAGCTTTCTTT.

V and J are TRBV5-1 and TRBJ2-3; TRBD1 aligns across 7 bases. This CDR3 comprises 16 residues. J was trimmed by 0 bases and V by 2 bases; bases with no gene match: 6. Germline CDR1 reads SGHRS; CDR2 reads YFSETQ. In nucleotides, the CDR3 is TGCGCCAGCAGCTTACAGGGGCCTTCTAGCACAGATACGCAGTATTTT. The encoded protein is CASSLQGPSSTDTQYF.

This clonotype was picked up many times. This sequence joins TRBV27 and TRBJ2-1, with D unclear. The V and J ends lost 3 bases and 3 bases respectively, with 6 bases between them. CDR1 is MNHEY and CDR2 is SMNVEV in the germline V gene (reference sequence). There are 13 residues in the CDR3. CDR3 amino acids: CASSLAVYNEQFF. CDR3 nucleotide sequence: TGTGCCAGCAGTTTGGCAGTCTACAATGAGCAGTTCTTC.

The chain is built from TRBV7-2 and TRBJ1-3; 9 bases line up with TRBD1. Losses at the gene ends were 5 bases for V and 3 bases for J; bases not matched to a gene: 5. This CDR3 is built from 15 residues. Germline V lookup: CDR1 SGHTA, CDR2 FQGNSA. The CDR3 DNA is TGTGCCAGCAGCCTACAGGGGGCGTATGGAAACACCATATATTTT. This sequence encodes CASSLQGAYGNTIYF.

The rearrangement uses TRBV19 and TRBJ1-1; the D gene is possibly TRBD1 (6 bases). From germline, CDR1 is LNHDA and CDR2 SQIVND (reference sequence). This CDR3 contains 14 residues. V was clipped by 5 bases and J by 3 bases, with 13 bases between them. For the CDR3, the DNA is TGTGCCAGTAGTCCACAGGGATTCTACACTGAAGCTTTCTTT. It codes for CASSPQGFYTEAFF.

The V call is TRBV13, the J call TRBJ1-1; D is perhaps TRBD1 (5 bases). This CDR3 is 14 amino acids long. The germline CDR1 and CDR2 sequences are PRHDT and FYEKMQ (reference sequence). V gave up 3 bases and J gave up 4 bases, with 12 bases separating them. The CDR3 protein is CASSFKSGGTEAFF. DNA of the CDR3: TGTGCCAGCAGCTTCAAGTCTGGGGGCACTGAAGCTTTCTTT.

The J gene is TRBJ2-5, the V gene TRBV12-3 or TRBV12-4, with D uncertain. CDR3 size: 13 residues. V was trimmed by 7 bases and J by 5 bases, leaving 14 bases between them. CDR3 nucleotide sequence: TGTGCCAGCACCTCGACCCAAGGGGAGACCCAGTACTTC. Translation: CASTSTQGETQYF.